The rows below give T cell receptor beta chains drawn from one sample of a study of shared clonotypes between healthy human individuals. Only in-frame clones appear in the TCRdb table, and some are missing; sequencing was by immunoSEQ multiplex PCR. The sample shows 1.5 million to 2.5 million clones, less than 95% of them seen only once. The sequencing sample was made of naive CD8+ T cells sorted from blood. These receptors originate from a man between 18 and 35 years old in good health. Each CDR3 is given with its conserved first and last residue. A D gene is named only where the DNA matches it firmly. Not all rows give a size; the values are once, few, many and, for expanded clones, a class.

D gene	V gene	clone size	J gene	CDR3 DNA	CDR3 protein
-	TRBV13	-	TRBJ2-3	TGTGCCAGCAGCCCCGAGAGGGTAGGGATTAAAGATACGCAGTATTTT	CASSPERVGIKDTQYF
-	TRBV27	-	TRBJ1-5	TGTGCCAGCAGTTTGTCCGGCAATCAGCCCCAGCATTTT	CASSLSGNQPQHF
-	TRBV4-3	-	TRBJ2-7	TGCGCCAGCAGCCAAGGCCCCGTTGGGGGGGAGACAGGCGAGCAGTACTTC	CASSQGPVGGETGEQYF
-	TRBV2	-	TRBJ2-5	TGTGCCAGCAGTGAAGGCACCCACCAAGAGACCCAGTACTTC	CASSEGTHQETQYF
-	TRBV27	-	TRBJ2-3	TGTGCCAGCAGTTTAGTACAGGGCACAGATACGCAGTATTTT	CASSLVQGTDTQYF
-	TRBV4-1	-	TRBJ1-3	TGCGCCAGCAGCCAAGATCCCCGGCCAGGAGGAAACACCATATATTTT	CASSQDPRPGGNTIYF
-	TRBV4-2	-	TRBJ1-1	TGTGCCAGCAGCCAAGAGCAAGCGGAGCCGACTGAAGCTTTCTTT	CASSQEQAEPTEAFF
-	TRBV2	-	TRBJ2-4	TGTGCCAGCAGTGAAGAAGATCAGGGGCACATTCAGTACTTC	CASSEEDQGHIQYF
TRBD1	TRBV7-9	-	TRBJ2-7	TGTGCCAGCAGCGCCTGGACAGGGTACGAGCAGTACTTC	CASSAWTGYEQYF
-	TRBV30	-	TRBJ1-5	TGTGCCTGGGGAGCGGAGAATAGCAATCAGCCCCAGCATTTT	CAWGAENSNQPQHF
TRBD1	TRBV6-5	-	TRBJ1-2	TGTGCCAGCAGTTCATACAGGGAGGGGGCCCAAGGAGGCTACACCTTC	CASSSYREGAQGGYTF
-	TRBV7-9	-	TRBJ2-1	TGTGCCAGCAGATTCTATTCATCTGACGATGAGCAGTTCTTC	CASRFYSSDDEQFF
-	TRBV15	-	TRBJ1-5	TGTGCCACCAGCGTCGGACAGACTAGCAATCAGCCCCAGCATTTT	CATSVGQTSNQPQHF
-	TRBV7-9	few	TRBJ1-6	TGTGCCAGCAGCTTGGACAGTATTAATTCACCCCTCCACTTT	CASSLDSINSPLHF
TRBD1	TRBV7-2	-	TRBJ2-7	TGTGCCAGCAGCTTAGGGACAGGACTTTACTACGAGCAGTACTTC	CASSLGTGLYYEQYF
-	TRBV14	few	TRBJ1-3	TGTGCCAGCAGCCAAGCCTCTGGAAACACCATATATTTT	CASSQASGNTIYF
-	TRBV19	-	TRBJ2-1	TGTGCCAGTAGTATTAATAAGTACAATGAGCAGTTCTTC	CASSINKYNEQFF
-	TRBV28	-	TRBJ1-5	TGTGCCAGCTATCTCCGGGGCTCCAATCAGCCCCAGCATTTT	CASYLRGSNQPQHF
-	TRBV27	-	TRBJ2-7	TGTGCCAGCGGGGCCTTAGGCAGGGCAGTCTACGAGCAGTACTTC	CASGALGRAVYEQYF
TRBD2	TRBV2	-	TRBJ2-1	TGTGCCAGCACCTTAGCGGGGAGCTCCTACAATGAGCAGTTCTTC	CASTLAGSSYNEQFF
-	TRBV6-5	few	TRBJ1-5	TGTGCCAGCAGCCCCGCAGGGGAGAACAATCAGCCCCAGCATTTT	CASSPAGENNQPQHF
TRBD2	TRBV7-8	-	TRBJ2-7	TGTGCCAGCAGCATCGGACTAGCGGGAGTTTCTTACGAGCAGTACTTC	CASSIGLAGVSYEQYF
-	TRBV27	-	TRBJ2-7	TGTGCCAGCTCCCAGGGGGGGGAGCGCTCCTACGAGCAGTACTTC	CASSQGGERSYEQYF
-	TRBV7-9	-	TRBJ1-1	TGTGCCAGCAGCTTGGGAAGAGGGGGATACACTGAAGCTTTCTTT	CASSLGRGGYTEAFF
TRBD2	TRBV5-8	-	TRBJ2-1	TGTGCCAGCAGCTTGGGACTAGCGGGAGGTGGAGATGAGCAGTTCTTC	CASSLGLAGGGDEQFF